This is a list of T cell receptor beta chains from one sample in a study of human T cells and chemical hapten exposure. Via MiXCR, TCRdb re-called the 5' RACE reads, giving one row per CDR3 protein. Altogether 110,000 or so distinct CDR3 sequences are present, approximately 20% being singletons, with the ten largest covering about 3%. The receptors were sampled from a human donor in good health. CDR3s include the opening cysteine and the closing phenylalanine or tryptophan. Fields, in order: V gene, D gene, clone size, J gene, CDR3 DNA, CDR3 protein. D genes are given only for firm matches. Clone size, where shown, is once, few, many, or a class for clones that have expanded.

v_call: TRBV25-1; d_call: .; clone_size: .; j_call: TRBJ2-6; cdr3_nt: TGTGCCAGCAGTGAGGGCGGCTCTGGGGCCAACGTCCTGACTTTC; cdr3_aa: CASSEGGSGANVLTF
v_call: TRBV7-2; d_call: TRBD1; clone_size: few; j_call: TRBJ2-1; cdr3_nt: TGTGCCAGCAGCTTAGTTTTCAGGGGGGAGCAGTTCTTC; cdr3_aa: CASSLVFRGEQFF
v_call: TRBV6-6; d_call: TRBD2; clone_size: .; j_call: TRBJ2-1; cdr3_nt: TGTGCCAGCAGTTCACTTCCTAGCGGGACCTACAATGAGCAGTTCTTC; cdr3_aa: CASSSLPSGTYNEQFF
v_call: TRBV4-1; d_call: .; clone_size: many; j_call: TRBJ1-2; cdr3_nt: TGCGCCAGCAGCCAGAGTCAGCTAAACTATGGCTACACCTTC; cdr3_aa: CASSQSQLNYGYTF
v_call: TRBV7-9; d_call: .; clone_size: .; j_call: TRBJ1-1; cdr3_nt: TGTGCCAGCAGTTTCAGGGGAATTGGTGTGAACACTGAAGCTTTCTTT; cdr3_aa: CASSFRGIGVNTEAFF
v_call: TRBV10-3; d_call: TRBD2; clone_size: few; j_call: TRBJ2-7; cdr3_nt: TGTGCCATCAGTGACCCGGGACTAGCGGCTTCGTCCGCCTACGAGCAGTACTTC; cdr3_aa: CAISDPGLAASSAYEQYF
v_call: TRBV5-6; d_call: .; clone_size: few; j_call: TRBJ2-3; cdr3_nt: TGTGCCAGCAGCCAAGGTCTGACAGATACGCAGTATTTT; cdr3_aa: CASSQGLTDTQYF
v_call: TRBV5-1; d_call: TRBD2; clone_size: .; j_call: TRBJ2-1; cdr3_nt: TGCGCCAGCAGCGGGCTAGCGGGAGGGCCGGATGAGCAGTTCTTC; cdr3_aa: CASSGLAGGPDEQFF
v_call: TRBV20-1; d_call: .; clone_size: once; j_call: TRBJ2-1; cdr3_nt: TGCAGTGCTAGTCGGGACTCTCACAATGAGCAGTTCTTC; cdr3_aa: CSASRDSHNEQFF
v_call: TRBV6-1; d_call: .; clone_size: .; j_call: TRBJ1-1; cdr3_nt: TGTGCCAGCAGTGAAGCGGGAAGAGCTGAAGCTTTCTTT; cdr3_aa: CASSEAGRAEAFF
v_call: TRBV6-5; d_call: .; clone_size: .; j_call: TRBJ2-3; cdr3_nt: TGTGCCAGCGCCCGCCGGAGTAGAGATACGCAGTATTTT; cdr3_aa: CASARRSRDTQYF
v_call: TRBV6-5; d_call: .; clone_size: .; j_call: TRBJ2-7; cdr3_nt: TGTGCCAGCAGTTCCACAGCCCCTTCGAGGAACGAGCAGTACTTC; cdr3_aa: CASSSTAPSRNEQYF
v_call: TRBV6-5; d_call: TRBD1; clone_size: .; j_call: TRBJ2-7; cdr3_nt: TGTGCCAGCAGCGGGACAGGGGTTCCGAGCTGGGACGAGCAGTACTTC; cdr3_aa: CASSGTGVPSWDEQYF
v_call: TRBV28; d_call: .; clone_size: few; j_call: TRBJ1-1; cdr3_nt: TGTGCCAGCAGTCCGCCCGGGGCCCCCCGTGGAGCTTTCTTT; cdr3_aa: CASSPPGAPRGAFF
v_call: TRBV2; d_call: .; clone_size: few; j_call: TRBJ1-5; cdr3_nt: TGTGCCAGCAGTGAAAGGCACTTCCCTAGCAATCAGCCCCAGCATTTT; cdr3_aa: CASSERHFPSNQPQHF
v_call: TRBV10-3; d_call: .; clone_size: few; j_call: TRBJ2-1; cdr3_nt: TGTGCCATCAGTGGACAGGATTACAATGAGCAGTTCTTC; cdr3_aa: CAISGQDYNEQFF
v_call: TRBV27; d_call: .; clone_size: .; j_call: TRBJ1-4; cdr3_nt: TGTGCCAGCAGTCCAAACCCTGCAACTAATGAAAAACTGTTTTTT; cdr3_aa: CASSPNPATNEKLFF
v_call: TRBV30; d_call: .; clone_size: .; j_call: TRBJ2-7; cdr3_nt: TGTGCCTGGAGTCCTAGAAGGTACGAGCAGTACTTC; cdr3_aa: CAWSPRRYEQYF
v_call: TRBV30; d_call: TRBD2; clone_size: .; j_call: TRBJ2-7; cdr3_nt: TGTGCCTGGAGCCGCGGGGGTGCCTACGAGCAGTACTTC; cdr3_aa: CAWSRGGAYEQYF
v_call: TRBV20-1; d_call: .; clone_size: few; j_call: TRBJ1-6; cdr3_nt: TGCAGTGCTAGAAAGGATTCACCCCTCCACTTT; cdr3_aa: CSARKDSPLHF
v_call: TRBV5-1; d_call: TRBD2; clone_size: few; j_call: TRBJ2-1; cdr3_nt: TGCGCCAGCAGCAATCTAGCGGGGGATTACAATGAGCAGTTCTTC; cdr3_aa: CASSNLAGDYNEQFF
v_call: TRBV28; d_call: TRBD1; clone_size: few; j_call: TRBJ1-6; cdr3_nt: TGTGCCAGCAGTTTCCTACAGGGGGCTCCTAATTCACCCCTCCACTTT; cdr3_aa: CASSFLQGAPNSPLHF
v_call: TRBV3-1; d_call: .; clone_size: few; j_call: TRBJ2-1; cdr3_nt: TGTGCCAGCAGCGCCCTCCCGACCTACAATGAGCAGTTCTTC; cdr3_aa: CASSALPTYNEQFF
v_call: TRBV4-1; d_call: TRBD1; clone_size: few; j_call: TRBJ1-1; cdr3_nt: TGCGCCAGCAGCCAATTTGGGACAGGGGTTGAAGCTTTCTTT; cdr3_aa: CASSQFGTGVEAFF
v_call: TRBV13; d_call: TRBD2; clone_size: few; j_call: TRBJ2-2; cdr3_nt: TGTGCCAGCAGCTTACTACTAGCGGCGAACACCGGGGAGCTGTTTTTT; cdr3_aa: CASSLLLAANTGELFF
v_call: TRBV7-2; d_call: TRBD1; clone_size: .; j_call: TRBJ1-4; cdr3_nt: TGTGCCAGCAGCCGGGACAGTAATGAAAAACTGTTTTTT; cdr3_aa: CASSRDSNEKLFF